The 14 T cell receptor beta chains listed next were all sequenced from one sample in a study of glioma-infiltrating T cells. Using RNA template, CDR3s of TCR alpha and beta were amplified with iRepertoire arm-PCR. TCRdb passed the multiplex PCR reads through MiXCR, listing each CDR3 protein once. The sample includes 400,000 or so distinct CDR3 sequences, around 45% of them seen just once. Sequenced: glioma tissue, nonneoplastic brain tissue, or PBMCs (not recorded which). The origin of the receptors is a human donor with low-grade glioma or glioblastoma, undergoing nonglioma brain surgery, or in good health (not recorded which).

This clonotype was found many times. V is TRBV28 and J is TRBJ1-2; a weak D match, TRBD1 (5 bases). Trimming took off 3 bases at V and 7 bases at J, with 15 bases between the two ends. CDR3 length: 14 residues. Looked up from germline, CDR1 is MDHEN and CDR2 is SYDVKM. The CDR3 sequence: CASSFVREKPGYTF. The CDR3, as DNA: TGTGCCAGCAGTTTTGTCAGGGAGAAACCTGGCTACACCTTC.

The gene calls are TRBV7-2 and TRBJ1-2, with D perhaps TRBD1 (6 bases). This CDR3 is built from 14 residues. V was pared by 8 bases and J by 3 bases, with 16 bases between. The V gene's germline CDR1 is SGHTA and CDR2 FQGNSA. CDR3 loop: CASAGTGIHYGYTF. Here the CDR3 DNA reads TGTGCCAGCGCAGGAACAGGGATTCACTATGGCTACACCTTC.

This clonotype was seen only a few times. The chain links TRBV7-9 to TRBJ2-1; possibly TRBD2 for D (6 bases). CDR3 size: 12 residues. The V and J ends lost 0 bases and 11 bases respectively, with 8 bases between them. CDR1 SEHNR and CDR2 FQNEAQ come from the germline V gene (reference sequence). CDR3 nucleotide sequence: TGTGCCAGCAGCTTAGCGCGGGAACAGCAGTTCTTC. It codes for CASSLAREQQFF.

The chain joins TRBV4-1 to TRBJ2-1; possibly TRBD1 for D (7 bases). The CDR3 length is 16 residues. Trimming shortened V by 3 bases and J by 7 bases, and 19 bases separated the two germline ends. The V gene's germline CDR1 is MGHRA and CDR2 YSYEKL. As DNA, the CDR3 is TGCGCCAGCAGCCAGCCAGGGGGGTTAGGAGGGAATGAGCAGTTCTTC. Translation gives CASSQPGGLGGNEQFF.

With respect to this clonotype: A much larger clone differs from this one at a single base, so this may be a read error. This chain connects TRBV6-1 to TRBJ2-5, with TRBD2 matching over 12 bases. This CDR3 is built from 15 residues. CDR1 is MNHNS and CDR2 is SASEGT in the germline V gene. This CDR3 reads CASSRLAGEQEIQYF. CDR3 in DNA: TGTGCCAGCAGTCGACTAGCGGGGGAACAAGAGATCCAGTACTTC.

This clonotype was observed once. This could be a read error, since a much larger clone is one nucleotide away. J is TRBJ2-7 and V is TRBV11-2; perhaps TRBD2 as D (6 bases). Germline loops: CDR1 SGHAT, CDR2 FQNNGV. This CDR3 region has 11 residues. The CDR3: CASLQEGEQHF. The DNA for the CDR3 is TGTGCCAGCCTTCAGGAGGGTGAGCAGCACTTC.

The sample holds many counts of this clonotype. The chain is built from TRBV27 and TRBJ2-7, with a weak D call TRBD2 (5 bases). V shed 3 bases and J shed 2 bases, with 14 bases lying between them. CDR1 is MNHEY and CDR2 is SMNVEV in the germline V gene (reference sequence). CDR3 size: 15 residues. The CDR3 sequence: CASSFSTLAAYEQYF. The DNA of the CDR3 is TGTGCCAGCAGTTTCTCCACCCTAGCTGCCTACGAGCAGTACTTC.

J is TRBJ2-1 and V is TRBV6-2 or TRBV6-3, with D perhaps TRBD1 or TRBD2 (5 bases each). V lost 0 bases, J lost 10 bases, and 13 bases lay in between. Germline V gene lookup returns CDR1 MNHEY and CDR2 SVGEGT. The CDR3 has 14 residues. The CDR3 coding sequence is TGTGCCAGCAGTTACTCGTCGGGACCCTACGAGCAGTTCTTC. As protein: CASSYSSGPYEQFF.

The chain combines TRBV7-9 with TRBJ2-2; D gene unclear. There are 15 residues in the CDR3. Trimming removed 0 bases from V and 4 bases from J, with 9 bases in between. Germline V lookup: CDR1 SEHNR, CDR2 FQNEAQ (reference sequence). CDR3 DNA sequence: TGTGCCAGCAGCTTAGCGTTTGGAATCACCGGGGAGCTGTTTTTT. This encodes CASSLAFGITGELFF. Based on the CDR3 plus reference TRBV7-9 and TRBJ2-2, the full variable domain is DTGVSQNPRHKITKRGQNVTFRCDPISEHNRLYWYRQTLGQGPEFLTYFQNEAQLEKSRLLSDRFSAERPKGSFSTLEIQRTEQGDSAMYLCASSLAFGITGELFFGEGSRLTVL.

This clonotype was observed many times. This chain links TRBV20-1 with TRBJ2-3; a weak D match, TRBD2 (6 bases). Trimming cost V 5 bases and J 4 bases, with 13 bases left between them. CDR1 DFQATT and CDR2 SNEGSKA come from the germline V gene (reference sequence). The CDR3 spans 13 residues. The DNA for the CDR3 is TGCAGTGCTTCAGGCGGGATCGCAGATACGCAGTATTTT. This encodes CSASGGIADTQYF.

The gene calls are TRBV7-9 and TRBJ2-7; D is unclear. There are 12 residues in the CDR3. Germline loops: CDR1 SEHNR, CDR2 FQNEAQ (reference sequence). V lost 1 base and J 7 bases, leaving 8 bases between the germline ends. This CDR3 reads CASSLVTEEQYF. DNA of the CDR3: TGTGCCAGCAGCTTAGTCACCGAGGAGCAGTACTTC. The whole variable domain, filled in from reference TRBV7-9 and TRBJ2-7, reads DTGVSQNPRHKITKRGQNVTFRCDPISEHNRLYWYRQTLGQGPEFLTYFQNEAQLEKSRLLSDRFSAERPKGSFSTLEIQRTEQGDSAMYLCASSLVTEEQYFGPGTRLTVT.

This sequence joins TRBV3-1 and TRBJ2-7; D is possibly TRBD1 (6 bases). The V gene's germline CDR1 is LGHDT and CDR2 YNNKEL (reference sequence). The CDR3 has 14 amino acids. Trimming removed 5 bases at V and 5 bases at J, with 16 bases between. CDR3 sequence: CASSFRQGTHEQYF. The CDR3 coding sequence is TGTGCCAGCAGCTTCCGGCAGGGGACCCACGAGCAGTACTTC.

This clonotype appeared a few times. This chain links TRBV7-2 with TRBJ2-1; D unresolved. V gave up 5 bases and J gave up 2 bases, with 13 bases separating them. The CDR3 loop spans 15 amino acids. Germline CDR1 and CDR2: SGHTA and FQGNSA. The chain's CDR3 is CASSPRPQTYNEQFF. As DNA, the CDR3 is TGTGCCAGCAGCCCGAGGCCCCAGACCTACAATGAGCAGTTCTTC.

This clonotype was seen many times. The CDR3, as DNA: TGTGCCAGCTTCGGTGGGGGCCAAGAGACCCAGTACTTC. Its protein is CASFGGGQETQYF. The genes are TRBV28 and TRBJ2-5; D may match TRBD1 or TRBD2 (5 bases each). Germline V CDR1 and CDR2: MDHEN, SYDVKM. The V end was cut by 8 bases, the J end by 1 base, with 11 bases between. CDR3 size: 13 residues.